This T cell receptor beta chain originates from a study of blood T cell repertoires in COVID-19. Background on the study: The United States, Italy and Spain provided the acute and convalescent COVID-19 samples. From T cells, B-cell-depleted T cells, or PBMCs came the material, which was cDNA or gDNA.

Germline loops: CDR1 ENHRY, CDR2 SYGVKD. V shed 4 bases, J shed 5 bases, and the junction held 11 bases outside the gene matches. The CDR3 is made up of 16 amino acids. Authors' data handling: Reference gene primers were amplified, and this amplification served to estimate nucleated cell counts. Assay: immunoSEQ multiplex PCR; the TCRdb copy retains only in-frame clones and omits some. Clone size and V and J calls were adopted from that table, with D and trimming inferred from the DNA. The sample has around 140,000 clones, approximately 86% seen once. This clonotype was sampled from a man between 65 and 80 years old with acute or convalescent COVID-19. Specimen: peripheral blood. The rearrangement joins TRBV10-3 to TRBJ2-5; TRBD2 matches at 9 bases. The CDR3 here is CAISVGASGNVETQYF. The CDR3, as DNA: TGTGCCATCAGTGTCGGGGCTAGCGGGAATGTTGAGACCCAGTACTTC.